What follows are 29 T cell receptor beta chains derived from one specimen sequenced in a study of cytomegalovirus exposure and HLA in healthy donors. The study ran its PCR with 60 Vbeta and 13 Jbeta primers. TCRdb keeps only in-frame clones here, not all; method: immunoSEQ multiplex PCR. The sample has roughly 150,000 clones, approximately 80% seen once. The sample consisted of PBMCs. These receptors came from a woman aged 40-49 years in good health and CMV-seronegative.

The V and J genes are TRBV13 and TRBJ2-5, with D tentatively TRBD2 (6 bases). V was clipped by 1 base and J by 0 bases, with 9 bases between them. CDR3 length: 15 amino acids. CDR1 and CDR2 (germline): PRHDT, FYEKMQ (reference sequence). CDR3 amino acids: CASSLDRGNQETQYF. CDR3 coding DNA: TGTGCCAGCAGCTTAGACCGGGGGAACCAAGAGACCCAGTACTTC.

The rearrangement uses TRBV4-1 and TRBJ2-7, with TRBD1 as a possible D gene (5 bases). Germline CDR1 and CDR2: MGHRA and YSYEKL. This CDR3 region has 13 residues. Trimming left V 0 bases short and J 7 bases short, with 10 bases between. CDR3 nucleotides: TGCGCCAGCAGCCAAGACAGGGTAAGGGAGCAGTACTTC. Encoded protein: CASSQDRVREQYF.

The gene calls are TRBV11-3 and TRBJ2-1; D unresolved. There are 15 residues in the CDR3. V gave up 2 bases and J gave up 8 bases, with 16 bases separating them. CDR1 SGHNT and CDR2 YENEEA come from the germline V gene. This CDR3 reads CASSLRLDTVDEQFF. CDR3 DNA sequence: TGTGCCAGCAGCTTAAGGCTAGATACGGTCGATGAGCAGTTCTTC.

V and J are TRBV5-1 and TRBJ2-1, with 10 bases aligning to TRBD2. The CDR3 has 15 residues. Germline CDR1 and CDR2: SGHRS and YFSETQ. Trimming cost V 4 bases and J 5 bases; bases outside gene matches: 6. CDR3 coding DNA: TGCGCCAGCAGCCTCAGGACTAGCGGCAACAATGAGCAGTTCTTC. This gives the protein CASSLRTSGNNEQFF.

This chain links TRBV11-1 with TRBJ2-5, with D possibly being TRBD2 (6 bases). Germline V CDR1 and CDR2: SGHAT, FQDESV (reference sequence). Trimming cost V 9 bases and J 0 bases, with 14 bases left between them. This CDR3 contains 14 residues. This CDR3 reads CASAIAAYQETQYF. The CDR3 coding sequence is TGTGCCAGTGCGATAGCGGCGTACCAAGAGACCCAGTACTTC.

Notes on this clone: The junction departs from germline at one end; a sequencing error may be responsible. This rearrangement joins TRBV7-9 to TRBJ1-5; D uncertain. This CDR3 has 13 amino acids. Germline V gene sequence: CDR1 SEHNR, CDR2 FQNEAQ (reference sequence). The CDR3 is CSSSLVGGQPQHF. CDR3 sequence (DNA): TGTTCCAGCAGCTTAGTCGGAGGTCAGCCCCAGCATTTT.

A note on this clone: Germline and junction disagree at one end, which may indicate a read error. The chain carries TRBV5-5 and TRBJ2-3; D ambiguous. Per germline, CDR1 SGHKS and CDR2 YYEKEE (reference sequence). The CDR3 sequence is 13 residues long. The CDR3 coding sequence is TGTGCCAGCAGCTTCCCCCGCACTGATACGCAGTATTTT. It codes for CASSFPRTDTQYF.

The chain combines TRBV5-1 with TRBJ1-4; D perhaps matches TRBD1 (5 bases). There are 19 residues in the CDR3. Germline V gene lookup returns CDR1 SGHRS and CDR2 YFSETQ. The V gene lost 3 bases and the J gene lost 0 bases, with 21 bases spanning the gap. The DNA of the CDR3 is TGCGCCAGCAGCTCGAATGTCGGGGGGTCCTATGCAACTAATGAAAAACTGTTTTTT. Protein product: CASSSNVGGSYATNEKLFF.

The chain recombines TRBV29-1 with TRBJ1-5, with 7 bases aligning to TRBD1. The germline V gene encodes CDR1 SQVTM and CDR2 ANQGSEA. With 5 bases clipped from V and 2 bases from J, the junction kept 3 bases outside the gene matches. This CDR3 is built from 13 residues. CDR3 residues: CSVSDRGNQPQHF. CDR3 bases: TGCAGCGTTTCCGACAGGGGCAATCAGCCCCAGCATTTT.

This chain uses TRBV19 with TRBJ2-3; D is perhaps TRBD1 (6 bases). CDR1 is LNHDA, CDR2 SQIVND, per germline (reference sequence). The V end was cut by 1 base, the J end by 2 bases, with 22 bases between. This CDR3 comprises 19 residues. The CDR3 DNA reads as TGTGCCAGTAGTATAGGGCAGGGGAGCCCCCAATGGAACACAGATACGCAGTATTTT. It encodes CASSIGQGSPQWNTDTQYF.

The chain employs TRBV7-2 and TRBJ2-3, with a tentative D call TRBD1 (6 bases). Trimming removed 5 bases at V and 3 bases at J, with 12 bases between. The CDR3 length is 14 residues. Germline CDR1 SGHTA, CDR2 FQGNSA. CDR3 protein: CASSLQGSTDTQYF. CDR3 nucleotides: TGTGCCAGCAGCCTACAGGGTTCAACAGATACGCAGTATTTT.

The chain joins TRBV7-2 to TRBJ1-1; 7 bases fit TRBD1. The germline gives CDR1 SGHTA, CDR2 FQGNSA. There are 15 residues in the CDR3. V lost 5 bases, J lost 1 base, and 7 bases stayed unmatched. The CDR3 DNA sequence: TGTGCCAGCAGCCTCCATCAGGGGGGGAACACTGAAGCTTTCTTT. It yields the protein CASSLHQGGNTEAFF. Complete variable domain (other parts from reference TRBV7-2 and TRBJ1-1): GAGVSQSPSNKVTEKGKDVELRCDPISGHTALYWYRQSLGQGLEFLIYFQGNSAPDKSGLPSDRFSAERTGGSVSTLTIQRTQQEDSAVYLCASSLHQGGNTEAFFGQGTRLTVV.

The CDR3 spells CASNSPAGGSSSYEQYF. The CDR3 DNA reads as TGTGCCAGCAACTCCCCTGCTGGCGGATCGAGCTCCTACGAGCAGTACTTC. This rearrangement joins TRBV28 to TRBJ2-7; unclear D gene. The CDR3 length is 17 residues. Germline V gives CDR1 MDHEN, CDR2 SYDVKM. V was shortened by 7 bases and J by 0 bases, with 22 bases between the two germline ends. Full variable domain (outside the CDR3, taken from reference TRBV28 and TRBJ2-7): DVKVTQSSRYLVKRTGEKVFLECVQDMDHENMFWYRQDPGLGLRLIYFSYDVKMKEKGDIPEGYSVSREKKERFSLILESASTNQTSMYLCASNSPAGGSSSYEQYFGPGTRLTVT.

For this clone: In this CDR3 the conserved last residue, phenylalanine or tryptophan, is missing, so a read error is likely. The chain recombines TRBV14 with TRBJ2-2, with D possibly matching TRBD1 (6 bases). The CDR3 consists of 15 residues. The V gene's germline CDR1 is SGHDN and CDR2 FVKESK. Trimming cost V 1 base and J 0 bases, with 6 bases left between them. CDR3 in amino acids: CASSQGTANTGELFC. CDR3 sequence (DNA): TGTGCCAGCAGCCAAGGGACAGCGAACACCGGGGAGCTGTTTTGT.

The J gene is TRBJ1-4, the V gene TRBV5-4, with TRBD1 identical over 8 bases. Looked up from germline, CDR1 is SGHNT and CDR2 is YYREEE (reference sequence). Unmatched junction bases numbered 6, after V lost 2 bases and J lost 0 bases. This CDR3 comprises 17 residues. The CDR3 bases are TGTGCCAGCAGCTTTGGGGCAGGGGGCACAACTAATGAAAAACTGTTTTTT. The encoded protein is CASSFGAGGTTNEKLFF.

This chain joins TRBV30 and TRBJ1-2, with D tentatively TRBD1 (5 bases). Trimming took 2 bases from V and 7 from J, leaving 14 bases between them. The CDR3 is 13 residues long. The germline CDR1 and CDR2 sequences are GTSNPN and SVGIG (reference sequence). Written as DNA, the CDR3 is TGTGCCTGGAGTTATCGTCAGGGATTTGGCTACACCTTC. This translates into CAWSYRQGFGYTF.

The CDR3 is CASRTGHGYTF. CDR3 nucleotides: TGTGCCAGCAGGACAGGGCATGGCTACACCTTC. The J gene is TRBJ1-2, the V gene TRBV6-5; 7 bases map to TRBD1. Trimming removed 6 bases from V and 6 bases from J; junction bases left unmatched: 1. Per germline, CDR1 MNHEY and CDR2 SVGAGI. This CDR3 comprises 11 residues.

This chain uses TRBV2 with TRBJ1-2; 8 bases are shared with TRBD1. This CDR3 has 14 residues. Per the germline V gene, CDR1 is SNHLY and CDR2 is FYNNEI. The V gene end was trimmed by 5 bases and the J gene end by 5 bases; junction bases not matched to a gene: 7. CDR3 nucleotide sequence: TGTGCCAGCAGTTTAAGGACAGGGATTTATGGCTACACCTTC. Its translation is CASSLRTGIYGYTF. Filled out from reference TRBV2 and TRBJ1-2, the complete variable domain reads EPEVTQTPSHQVTQMGQEVILRCVPISNHLYFYWYRQILGQKVEFLVSFYNNEISEKSEIFDDQFSVERPDGSNFTLKIRSTKLEDSAMYFCASSLRTGIYGYTFGSGTRLTVV.

The rearrangement joins TRBV28 to TRBJ2-7, with TRBD2 matching 10 bases. Trimming removed 8 bases from V and 4 bases from J; junction bases left unmatched: 17. Germline CDR1 and CDR2: MDHEN and SYDVKM. The CDR3 sequence is 17 residues long. CDR3 region: CASGAGLGASGRYEQYF. CDR3 bases: TGTGCCAGCGGAGCCGGCCTAGGCGCTAGCGGGAGATACGAGCAGTACTTC.

Worth noting for this clone: The same CDR3 arises from other DNA sequences in this sample as well. V usage is TRBV28 and J usage is TRBJ1-2; 7 bases map to TRBD1. This CDR3 has 15 residues. With V trimmed by 3 bases and J by 2 bases, 6 bases remained unmatched. CDR1 is MDHEN and CDR2 is SYDVKM in the germline V gene. CDR3 in amino acids: CASSLKTGTNYGYTF. For the CDR3, the DNA is TGTGCCAGCAGTTTGAAGACAGGGACCAACTATGGCTACACCTTC.

The chain is built from TRBV28 and TRBJ1-6; 7 bases are shared with TRBD1. There are 15 residues in the CDR3. Germline trimming cut 5 bases from V and 5 bases from J; bases unmatched to any gene: 6. CDR1 is MDHEN and CDR2 is SYDVKM in the germline V gene. CDR3 DNA sequence: TGTGCCAGCAGTGTGGACAGGTTGAATAATTCACCCCTCCACTTT. Translating it yields CASSVDRLNNSPLHF.

The V and J genes are TRBV11-3 and TRBJ2-5; 7 bases are a match to TRBD1. Germline-derived CDR1 and CDR2 are SGHNT and YENEEA. Losses at the gene ends were 3 bases for V and 2 bases for J; bases not matched to a gene: 0. This CDR3 is built from 13 residues. The CDR3 is CASSFRGQETQYF. The CDR3 DNA reads as TGTGCCAGCAGCTTCAGGGGGCAAGAGACCCAGTACTTC.

This clone showed up just a few times. The chain has TRBV5-1 and TRBJ2-1; 10 bases match TRBD2. Trimming at V came to 3 bases and at J to 7 bases, leaving 7 bases not matched to a gene. This CDR3 is built from 15 residues. CDR1 is SGHRS, CDR2 YFSETQ, per germline. The CDR3 nucleotides read TGCGCCAGCAGCTCCTCTAGCGGGAGAGAAAATGAGCAGTTCTTC. Protein sequence: CASSSSSGRENEQFF.

Regarding this clone: At one of its ends the junction is not consistent with the germline gene, which may arise from a read error. V gene TRBV5-8 combines with J gene TRBJ2-4; 10 nucleotides align to TRBD2. The CDR3 has 19 residues. Germline assignment: CDR1 SGHTS and CDR2 YDEGEE. The CDR3 loop reads CASRPGTSAYSGGENSQYF. CDR3 coding DNA: TGTGCCAGCAGGCCCGGGACTAGCGCGTATAGTGGTGGTGAAAACAGTCAGTACTTC.

A few counts support this clone. The rearrangement uses TRBV4-3 and TRBJ1-1; 11 positions match TRBD1. V was clipped by 0 bases and J by 7 bases; unmatched bases: 10. This CDR3 has 17 amino acids. Germline-derived CDR1 and CDR2 are LGHNA and YSLEER. CDR3 amino acids: CASSQDLLRTGGIEAFF. The CDR3 region has the DNA TGCGCCAGCAGCCAAGATCTACTGCGGACAGGGGGCATTGAAGCTTTCTTT.

This clone was observed a handful of times. The chain links TRBV6-4 to TRBJ2-2; TRBD2 agrees at 14 bases. The CDR3 extends over 15 amino acids. The trim removed 6 bases at V and 6 bases at J, leaving 3 bases unmatched. Germline CDR1 is MRHNA and CDR2 is SNTAGT. The CDR3 region is CASSPTSGGAGELFF. In DNA, the CDR3 is TGTGCCAGCAGCCCGACTAGCGGGGGGGCCGGGGAGCTGTTTTTT.

This chain links TRBV5-4 with TRBJ2-7; D gene unclear. Looked up from germline, CDR1 is SGHNT and CDR2 is YYREEE (reference sequence). Deletions cut 3 bases from V and 2 bases from J, with 15 bases between. CDR3 length: 15 residues. The CDR3 loop reads CASSSPSAGAYEQYF. CDR3 DNA sequence: TGTGCCAGCAGCTCGCCCTCTGCCGGAGCCTACGAGCAGTACTTC.

The chain is built from TRBV5-1 and TRBJ2-3; the match to TRBD2 covers 8 bases. The CDR3 is made up of 14 amino acids. The germline gives CDR1 SGHRS, CDR2 YFSETQ. The trim removed 4 bases at V and 14 bases at J, leaving 15 bases unmatched. The CDR3 protein is CASSPSTVVAGLYF. The CDR3, as DNA: TGCGCCAGCAGCCCGTCGACAGTAGTAGCGGGGCTGTATTTT. Drawing the rest from reference TRBV5-1 and TRBJ2-3, the complete variable domain is KAGVTQTPRYLIKTRGQQVTLSCSPISGHRSVSWYQQTPGQGLQFLFEYFSETQRNKGNFPGRFSGRQFSNSRSEMNVSTLELGDSALYLCASSPSTVVAGLYFGPGTRLTVL.

This clone has just one count. V and J are TRBV6-1 and TRBJ2-7; tentatively, D is TRBD2 (8 bases). The V and J ends lost 4 bases and 2 bases respectively, with 24 bases between them. The CDR3 has 18 residues. In germline, CDR1 is MNHNS, CDR2 SASEGT. In DNA, the CDR3 is TGTGCCAGCAGTGGCCCGGGGGGGGGTGCAGGGGGTACCTACGAGCAGTACTTC. This sequence encodes CASSGPGGGAGGTYEQYF.